This TCR beta chain was sequenced for a study of shared clonotypes between healthy human individuals. Study donors comprised healthy, HIV-negative adults devoid of recent acute infection or vaccination. General study points: It was observed that about 5% of naive CD4 clonotypes were shared across a handful of donors. Among the subsets, naive ones generally showed larger estimated richness than memory ones.

V dropped 6 bases and J dropped 7; count of bases not matched to a gene: 12. Germline values: CDR1 KGHSH, CDR2 LQKENI. There are 15 residues in the CDR3. This clone appeared a single time. Its matching antigen is unknown. Libraries were prepared by immunoSEQ multiplex PCR; TCRdb keeps only in-frame clonotypes and omits some of them. The sample carries approximately 2.3 million clones, 85% to 95% recorded once. Sequencing was performed on naive CD4+ T cells from PBMCs. Described subset: CD45RA+ positively selected. This receptor was obtained from a man younger than 30 in good health. Some clones in this sample may be carry-over from other donors' samples. The chain employs TRBV18 and TRBJ2-5; 9 bases align to TRBD1. The CDR3 loop is CASSLRTGDLGTQYF. The CDR3 DNA reads as TGTGCCAGCTCCCTCCGGACAGGGGACTTGGGGACCCAGTACTTC.